This passage covers 2 T cell receptor beta chains from one sample sequenced in a study of siplizumab effects on memory and regulatory T cells (dated by TCRdb to the late 2010s). The library was built by means of the immunoSEQ multiplex PCR assay. Sourced from immuneACCESS, this table was stored by TCRdb with only in-frame sequences that have V and J called. A share of the clones is absent; for the studies checked, an unresolved V gene accounts for under half, and the remainder has no known explanation. The sample table shows about 70,000 clones, and 88% are seen once. The ten largest clones take up 1.5% to 2% of the sample. Source material: Tregs sorted from blood. The receptors derive from a human donor in good health.

The V and J genes are TRBV7-6 and TRBJ2-2; TRBD1 matches at 8 bases. V was clipped by 6 bases and J by 6 bases; unmatched bases: 6. The CDR3 sequence is 14 residues long. Per the germline V gene, CDR1 is SGHVS and CDR2 is FNYEAQ. The CDR3 loop reads CASRLTGVAGELFF. DNA for the CDR3: TGTGCCAGCAGGCTGACAGGGGTGGCCGGGGAGCTGTTTTTT.

CDR3 coding DNA: TGCAGTGCTATGGGCTACGAGCAGTACTTC. Its protein product is CSAMGYEQYF. This chain links TRBV20-1 with TRBJ2-7; no firm D call. V lost 4 bases and J lost 3, with 4 bases in between. The CDR3 contains 10 residues. CDR1 is DFQATT, CDR2 SNEGSKA, per germline (reference sequence).